Below, one TCR beta chain is given with its context. Antigen specificity is unknown. The data stem from a study of regulatory T cells in long-lasting Graves disease. General study findings and limits: Favored usage of TRBV28, TRBJ1-2 and TRBJ2-5 was recorded in persistent disease.

The CDR3 loop spans 15 amino acids. The V end was cut by 0 bases, the J end by 8 bases, with 15 bases between. Germline V gene data show CDR1 as SGDLS and CDR2 as YYNGEE. Library construction for TCR beta used iRepertoire HTBI primers and Arm-PCR of CDR3 regions. TCRdb redid the calling of the multiplex PCR reads with MiXCR, one entry per CDR3 protein. Of about 540,000 distinct CDR3 sequences listed, around an eighth are singletons. The time point denotes: newly diagnosed GD, antithyroid drugs for less than 3 months. The TCR library was made from RNA extracted from PBMCs. The same data also went into a second study, on T cells in Graves' hyperthyroidism and ophthalmopathy. That report adds: Blood samples included most of the expanded thyroid clonotypes exceeding 0.001.

This receptor was obtained from a man aged 25 to 45 with Graves disease. The sample here was peripheral blood mononuclear cells (PBMCs), taken at new diagnosis, from a patient treated with antithyroid drugs. The gene calls are TRBV9 and TRBJ2-1; D possibly uses TRBD1 or TRBD2 (5 bases each). As DNA, the CDR3 is TGTGCCAGCAGCGTAGTATCTTCGGGGACCCATGAGCAGTTCTTC. Translating gives CASSVVSSGTHEQFF.